This record looks at one T cell receptor beta chain sequence and its context. What it recognizes is unknown. Profiled with immunoSEQ multiplex PCR; TCRdb holds only in-frame clones, not every one. The table shows about 380,000 clones, with 96% occurring only once. The source of the sample is a study of shared clonotypes between healthy human individuals. About the study: A donor's plate count was three for CD4 naive and three for CD4 memory; CD8 naive had two and CD8 memory one.

General study results and limits: Shared across several donors were approximately 5% of the naive CD4 clonotypes. Estimated richness was generally greater in naive than memory subsets.

The length of the CDR3 is 13 residues. V gave up 4 bases and J gave up 9 bases; unmatched junction bases: 5. CDR1 is KGHSH and CDR2 is LQKENI in the germline V gene. The TCR originated in a young man in good health. The sample comprised memory CD8+ T cells sorted from blood. Subset: CD45RO+ cells pooled with CCR7-negative TemRA cells. The V call is TRBV18, the J call TRBJ2-1, with 8 bases aligning to TRBD1. As DNA, the CDR3 is TGTGCCAGCTCACTCAGGGGGCGGTTTGAGCAGTTCTTC. Its translation is CASSLRGRFEQFF.